This passage covers 23 T cell receptor beta chains from one sample sequenced in a study of T cell repertoires in cytomegalovirus infection. TCRdb reprocessed the reads via MiXCR and lists one record per CDR3 protein. The sample lists 550,000 to 850,000 distinct CDR3 sequences, around 30% occurring once. No antigen has been assigned to these receptors. This specimen was cultured PBMCs, taken from culture after CMV antigen stimulation. The receptor source for this set is a human donor in good health (CMV status not recorded). Some clones in this sample may be carry-over from other donors' samples.

The genes are TRBV20-1 and TRBJ2-7; D is undetermined. This CDR3 is 12 amino acids long. From germline, CDR1 is DFQATT and CDR2 SNEGSKA (reference sequence). V was clipped by 6 bases and J by 3 bases, with 12 bases between them. CDR3 nucleotide sequence: TGCAGTGCCTATCCCCGCAGCTACGAGCAGTACTTC. Its protein product is CSAYPRSYEQYF.

This clonotype was detected only a few times. The chain uses TRBV20-1 and TRBJ2-7, with TRBD2 matching 8 bases. Unmatched junction bases numbered 7, after V lost 0 bases and J lost 6 bases. This CDR3 contains 14 residues. CDR1 is DFQATT, CDR2 SNEGSKA, per germline (reference sequence). This chain's CDR3 is CSARDVAGSFEQYF. CDR3 bases: TGCAGTGCTAGAGATGTAGCGGGAAGCTTCGAGCAGTACTTC.

V gene TRBV4-3 combines with J gene TRBJ2-3, with 8 nucleotides matching TRBD2. Germline trimming cut 4 bases from V and 4 bases from J; bases unmatched to any gene: 19. Germline lookup yields CDR1 LGHNA and CDR2 YSLEER. This CDR3 spans 19 amino acids. The CDR3 DNA reads as TGCGCCAGCAGCCCCATGGGAGCGGGAGACGTTTTGGCGGCAGATACGCAGTATTTT. Translation gives CASSPMGAGDVLAADTQYF.

This clonotype was counted between two and nine times. The V call is TRBV12-3 or TRBV12-4, the J call TRBJ2-1; unclear D gene. CDR3 length: 11 residues. Trimming stripped 6 bases from V and 7 bases from J, with 7 bases between. The CDR3 DNA follows: TGTGCCAGCAGCAATACTAATGAGCAGTTCTTC. This gives the protein CASSNTNEQFF.

The gene calls are TRBV5-6 and TRBJ2-5; D might be TRBD2 (6 bases). Germline CDR1 SGHDT, CDR2 YYEEEE. Deletions cut 4 bases from V and 5 bases from J, with 12 bases between. The CDR3 has 13 amino acids. CDR3 loop: CASSISGGETQYF. The DNA for the CDR3 is TGTGCCAGCAGCATTTCTGGAGGGGAGACCCAGTACTTC.

The V and J genes are TRBV10-3 and TRBJ2-7; 9 positions agree with TRBD2. Trimming removed 9 bases from V and 4 bases from J; junction bases left unmatched: 4. This CDR3 contains 12 residues. CDR1 ENHRY and CDR2 SYGVKD come from the germline V gene. The CDR3 is CAISSGTYEQYF. The CDR3 DNA is TGTGCCATTTCTAGCGGGACTTACGAGCAGTACTTC.

The chain carries TRBV19 and TRBJ2-7; D call uncertain. Germline lookup yields CDR1 LNHDA and CDR2 SQIVND (reference sequence). Trimming left V 3 bases short and J 6 bases short, with 15 bases between. The CDR3 length is 14 residues. CDR3 in DNA: TGTGCCAGTAGTATCAAGGTCACCCTCGGCGAGCAGTACTTC. Its protein product is CASSIKVTLGEQYF.

The chain carries TRBV20-1 and TRBJ2-3; D is tentatively TRBD1 or TRBD2 (5 bases each). The germline gives CDR1 DFQATT, CDR2 SNEGSKA (reference sequence). Trimming took 3 bases from V and 4 from J, leaving 11 bases between them. This CDR3 has 13 residues. The CDR3 nucleotides read TGCAGTGCTAGCGGGGACCTCGCAGATACGCAGTATTTT. It codes for CSASGDLADTQYF.

This clonotype was seen ten or more times. V usage is TRBV6-2 or TRBV6-3 and J usage is TRBJ2-3, with 9 bases fitting TRBD2. The CDR3 contains 16 residues. Trimming took 6 bases from V and 5 from J; bases not matched to a gene: 12. The V gene's germline CDR1 is MNHEY and CDR2 SVGEGT. Here the CDR3 DNA reads TGTGCCAGCAGCGCCCTTCGTAGCGGGAGAAAAGATACGCAGTATTTT. This encodes CASSALRSGRKDTQYF.

This clonotype was seen only a few times. The chain employs TRBV5-1 and TRBJ2-7; D is ambiguous. The germline V and J ends were trimmed by 0 bases and 4 bases, with 8 bases remaining between them. Germline lookup yields CDR1 SGHRS and CDR2 YFSETQ. The CDR3 has 13 residues. The CDR3 loop is CASSLDYPYEQYF. In DNA, the CDR3 is TGCGCCAGCAGCTTGGATTATCCTTACGAGCAGTACTTC.

The chain links TRBV2 to TRBJ2-3; TRBD1 agrees at 9 bases. This CDR3 has 16 residues. V lost 2 bases to trimming and J lost 6 bases; unmatched junction nucleotides: 9. Germline V lookup: CDR1 SNHLY, CDR2 FYNNEI. The CDR3 nucleotides read TGTGCCAGCAGTGAACGGGGACAGGGCAATACGGATACGCAGTATTTT. It specifies CASSERGQGNTDTQYF.

This clonotype has a count of ten or more. The genes are TRBV7-8 and TRBJ2-1; a weak D match, TRBD2 (5 bases). V lost 1 base, J lost 2 bases, and 15 bases lay in between. Per germline, CDR1 SGHVS and CDR2 FQNEAQ. The CDR3 consists of 17 residues. The CDR3 DNA reads TGTGCCAGCAGCTTAGGAACTAGGAGGTACACCTACAATGAGCAGTTCTTC. It codes for CASSLGTRRYTYNEQFF.

This clonotype was seen only a few times. DNA of the CDR3: TGCGCCAGCAGCCAAGTCCTCCGGGACAGGGTTCGTGGCTATGGCTACACCTTC. Its protein is CASSQVLRDRVRGYGYTF. The chain links TRBV4-1 to TRBJ1-2, with 9 bases that match TRBD1. CDR1 is MGHRA and CDR2 is YSYEKL in the germline V gene. This CDR3 has 18 amino acids. Trimming cost V 1 base and J 4 bases; bases outside gene matches: 13.

There are a few counts of this clonotype. The V gene is TRBV7-2, the J gene TRBJ2-5, with D unresolved. CDR1 is SGHTA, CDR2 FQGNSA, per germline. V was shortened by 3 bases and J by 5 bases, with 13 bases between the two germline ends. The CDR3 covers 14 residues. This CDR3 reads CASSFGPGEETQYF. The CDR3 nucleotides read TGTGCCAGCAGCTTTGGCCCGGGTGAGGAGACCCAGTACTTC.

The J gene is TRBJ2-3, the V gene TRBV27; D remains ambiguous. Trimming pared 6 bases from V and 5 bases from J, leaving 12 bases between. The germline gives CDR1 MNHEY, CDR2 SMNVEV (reference sequence). The CDR3 runs to 13 residues. The CDR3 DNA sequence: TGTGCCAGCAGCCCCGTCTCTAGAGATACGCAGTATTTT. Its protein is CASSPVSRDTQYF.

A word on this clonotype: One end of the junction fails to match germline, which may point to a read error. The chain employs TRBV6-1 and TRBJ1-2; no reliable D call. Germline V CDR1 and CDR2: MNHNS, SASEGT. CDR3 length: 16 residues. The CDR3 is CDSSEAPSVLTYGYTF. The CDR3 nucleotides read TGTGACAGCAGTGAAGCGCCAAGTGTTTTAACCTATGGCTACACCTTC.

The rearrangement links TRBV5-1 to TRBJ2-1; the match to TRBD1 covers 12 bases. V shed 3 bases, J shed 7 bases, and the junction held 8 bases outside the gene matches. Germline CDR1 and CDR2: SGHRS and YFSETQ. The length of the CDR3 is 16 residues. CDR3 bases: TGCGCCAGCAGCTGGTCCGGGACAGGGGGCATAAATGAGCAGTTCTTC. The encoded protein is CASSWSGTGGINEQFF. Together with reference TRBV5-1 and TRBJ2-1, the CDR3 gives the full variable domain: KAGVTQTPRYLIKTRGQQVTLSCSPISGHRSVSWYQQTPGQGLQFLFEYFSETQRNKGNFPGRFSGRQFSNSRSEMNVSTLELGDSALYLCASSWSGTGGINEQFFGPGTRLTVL.

This clonotype was recorded a few times. The gene calls are TRBV7-9 and TRBJ1-2; D is possibly TRBD1 (6 bases). V was pared by 7 bases and J by 5 bases, with 29 bases between. This CDR3 is built from 18 residues. In germline, CDR1 is SEHNR, CDR2 FQNEAQ (reference sequence). The CDR3 protein is CASIGQTETGPSGYGYTF. In DNA form, the CDR3 reads TGTGCCAGCATCGGCCAGACGGAGACAGGACCTTCTGGGTATGGCTACACCTTC.

This clonotype was seen only a few times. The rearrangement joins TRBV11-2 to TRBJ2-7, with D tentatively TRBD2 (6 bases). CDR1 SGHAT and CDR2 FQNNGV come from the germline V gene. Trimming shortened V by 4 bases and J by 2 bases, and 24 bases separated the two germline ends. The CDR3 consists of 18 residues. The DNA for the CDR3 is TGTGCCAGCAGCTCCCAATCCCGTGGTGCGGGGATCCCCTACGAGCAGTACTTC. This encodes CASSSQSRGAGIPYEQYF.

This clonotype was seen just once. The genes are TRBV5-1 and TRBJ1-1, with a possible D match to TRBD1 (6 bases). V lost 4 bases and J 2 bases, leaving 15 bases between the germline ends. The CDR3 has 15 residues. CDR1 and CDR2 from the germline V gene are SGHRS and YFSETQ. The CDR3 here is CASSRTTGINTEAFF. The CDR3 DNA sequence: TGCGCCAGCAGCCGAACCACAGGGATCAACACTGAAGCTTTCTTT.

The chain links TRBV2 to TRBJ2-1; TRBD2 might be the D (6 bases). Trimming left V 4 bases short and J 8 bases short, with 21 bases between. Germline CDR1 is SNHLY and CDR2 is FYNNEI. The CDR3 length is 16 residues. The CDR3 region is CASSGSRDFPPDEQFF. The DNA for the CDR3 is TGTGCCAGCAGTGGGTCCCGGGACTTCCCGCCCGATGAGCAGTTCTTC.

This clonotype has only a few counts. V and J are TRBV6-5 and TRBJ1-1; weak D call: TRBD1 (6 bases). The CDR3 sequence is 14 residues long. In germline, CDR1 is MNHEY, CDR2 SVGAGI. Trimming removed 2 bases at V and 6 bases at J, with 13 bases between. The CDR3 region has the DNA TGTGCCAGCAGTTACGGGGGCCCGGGCTCTGAAGCTTTCTTT. Protein sequence: CASSYGGPGSEAFF.

This chain uses TRBV12-3 or TRBV12-4 with TRBJ1-5; D might be TRBD1 (5 bases). V was trimmed by 0 bases and J by 1 base, leaving 19 bases between them. The CDR3 is made up of 19 amino acids. The CDR3 region has the DNA TGTGCCAGCAGTTTAGCGGGGGGGTTTGGGGTTTCGAGCAATCAGCCCCAGCATTTT. Its translation: CASSLAGGFGVSSNQPQHF.